This T cell receptor (beta chain) was documented in a study of T cells after yellow fever vaccination. Study context: The fractions with low cell numbers were processed using SMART-Seq v4 Ultra Low Input.

This clonotype occurred a few times. In TCRdb, the 5' RACE reads were re-called with MiXCR into one record per CDR3 protein. The sample shows roughly 300,000 distinct CDR3 sequences, roughly 7.5% of them seen only once. CDR1 and CDR2 (germline): LNHDA, SQIVND (reference sequence). With V trimmed by 1 base and J by 4 bases, 4 bases remained unmatched. The length of the CDR3 is 15 residues. This chain uses TRBV19 with TRBJ2-1, with TRBD2 identical over 7 bases. The TCR comes from a man between 18 and 35 years old who received the YFV17D yellow fever vaccine. Specimen: PBMCs, collected about 41 days after the first yellow fever vaccination. CDR3 loop: CASSIGPSGYNEQFF. The CDR3 nucleotides are TGTGCCAGTAGTATAGGGCCTAGCGGATACAATGAGCAGTTCTTC.